Described below is a single TCR beta chain sequence and its context. The antigen is not known. The data stem from a study of T cell responses to AZD1222 COVID-19 vaccine. General observations from the study: Reportedly, close to half of spike-specific TCRs are directed against unmutated variant regions.

The table came from immunoSEQ multiplex PCR; TCRdb's copy has only in-frame clones and leaves some out. The sample contains over 100,000 clones, around 90% of which appear only once. Sequences were derived from peripheral blood, sampled on day 0 of AZD1222 vaccination. The clonotype originates from an adult in good health.

CDR3 loop: CATSRDRASTDTQYF. In DNA form, the CDR3 reads TGTGCCACCAGTAGGGACAGGGCTTCGACGGATACGCAGTATTTT. V gene TRBV24-1 combines with J gene TRBJ2-3, with 9 bases that match TRBD1. The V and J ends lost 6 bases and 6 bases, in that order; junction bases with no gene match: 9. CDR1 is KGHDR, CDR2 SFDVKD, per germline. CDR3 length: 15 residues.